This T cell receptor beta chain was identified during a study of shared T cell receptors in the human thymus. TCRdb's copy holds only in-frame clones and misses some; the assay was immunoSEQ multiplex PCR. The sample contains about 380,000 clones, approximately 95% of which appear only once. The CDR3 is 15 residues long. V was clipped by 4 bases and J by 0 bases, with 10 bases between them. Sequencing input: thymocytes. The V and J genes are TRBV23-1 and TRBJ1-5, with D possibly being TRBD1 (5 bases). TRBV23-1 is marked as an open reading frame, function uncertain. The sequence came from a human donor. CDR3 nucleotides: TGCGCCAGCAGTCGGGGGAGACATAGCAATCAGCCCCAGCATTTT. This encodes CASSRGRHSNQPQHF.